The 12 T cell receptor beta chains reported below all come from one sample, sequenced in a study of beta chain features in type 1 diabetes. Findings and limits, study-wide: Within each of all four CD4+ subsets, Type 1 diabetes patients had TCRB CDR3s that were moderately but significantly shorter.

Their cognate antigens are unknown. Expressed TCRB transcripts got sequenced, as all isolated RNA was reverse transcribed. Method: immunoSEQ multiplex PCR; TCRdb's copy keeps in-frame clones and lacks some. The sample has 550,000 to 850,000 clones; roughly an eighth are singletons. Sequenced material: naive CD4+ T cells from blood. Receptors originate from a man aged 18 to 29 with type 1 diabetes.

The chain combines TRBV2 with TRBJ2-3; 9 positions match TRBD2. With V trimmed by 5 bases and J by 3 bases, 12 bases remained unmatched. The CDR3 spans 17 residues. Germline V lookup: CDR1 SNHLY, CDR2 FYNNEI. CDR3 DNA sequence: TGTGCCAGCAGTTCATCTACGTCTAGCGGGGTGACAGATACGCAGTATTTT. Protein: CASSSSTSSGVTDTQYF.

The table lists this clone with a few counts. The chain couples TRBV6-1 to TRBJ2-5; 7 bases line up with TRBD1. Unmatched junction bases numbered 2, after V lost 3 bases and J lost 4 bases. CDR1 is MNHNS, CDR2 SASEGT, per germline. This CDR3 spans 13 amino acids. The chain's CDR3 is CASSDGQVETQYF. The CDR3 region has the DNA TGTGCCAGCAGTGATGGACAGGTAGAGACCCAGTACTTC.

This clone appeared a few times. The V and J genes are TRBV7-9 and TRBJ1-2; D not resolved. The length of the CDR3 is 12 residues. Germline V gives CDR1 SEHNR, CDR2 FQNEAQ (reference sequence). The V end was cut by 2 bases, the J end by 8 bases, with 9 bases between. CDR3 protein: CASSLTGVGYTF. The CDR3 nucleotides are TGTGCCAGCAGCTTAACCGGGGTCGGCTACACCTTC. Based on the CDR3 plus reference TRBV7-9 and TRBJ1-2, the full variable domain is DTGVSQNPRHKITKRGQNVTFRCDPISEHNRLYWYRQTLGQGPEFLTYFQNEAQLEKSRLLSDRFSAERPKGSFSTLEIQRTEQGDSAMYLCASSLTGVGYTFGSGTRLTVV.

CDR3 DNA sequence: TGTGCCAGCTCACCGGGACATAGTACCCAGCCCCAGCATTTT. Translating it yields CASSPGHSTQPQHF. The gene calls are TRBV18 and TRBJ1-5; D possibly corresponds to TRBD1 (6 bases). CDR1 and CDR2 from the germline V gene are KGHSH and LQKENI. There are 14 residues in the CDR3. Trimming left V 3 bases short and J 7 bases short, with 13 bases between.

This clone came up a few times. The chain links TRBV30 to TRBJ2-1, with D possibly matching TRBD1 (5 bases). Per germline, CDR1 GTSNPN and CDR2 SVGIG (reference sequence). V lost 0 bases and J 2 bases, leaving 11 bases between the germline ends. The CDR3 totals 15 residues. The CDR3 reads CAWSVEGVAYNEQFF. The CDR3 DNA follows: TGTGCCTGGAGTGTGGAAGGGGTCGCCTACAATGAGCAGTTCTTC. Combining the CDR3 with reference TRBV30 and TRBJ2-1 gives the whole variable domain SQTIHQWPATLVQPVGSPLSLECTVEGTSNPNLYWYRQAAGRGLQLLFYSVGIGQISSEVPQNLSASRPQDRQFILSSKKLLLSDSGFYLCAWSVEGVAYNEQFFGPGTRLTVL.

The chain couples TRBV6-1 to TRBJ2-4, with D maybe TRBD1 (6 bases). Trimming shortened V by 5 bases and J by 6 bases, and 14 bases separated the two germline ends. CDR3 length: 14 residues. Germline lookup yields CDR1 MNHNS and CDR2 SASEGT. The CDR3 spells CASSSSGAGNIQYF. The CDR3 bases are TGTGCCAGCAGTTCTTCAGGGGCGGGAAACATTCAGTACTTC.

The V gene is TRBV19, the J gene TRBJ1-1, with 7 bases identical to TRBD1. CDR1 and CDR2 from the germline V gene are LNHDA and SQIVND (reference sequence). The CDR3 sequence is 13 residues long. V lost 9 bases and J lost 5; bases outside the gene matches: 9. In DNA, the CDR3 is TGTGCCAGCCTGAGACAGGGCTGGACTGAAGCTTTCTTT. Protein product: CASLRQGWTEAFF.

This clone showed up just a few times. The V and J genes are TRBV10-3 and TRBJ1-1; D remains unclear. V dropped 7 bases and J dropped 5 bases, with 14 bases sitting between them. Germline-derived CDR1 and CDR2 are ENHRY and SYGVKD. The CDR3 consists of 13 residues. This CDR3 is CAITYGGETEAFF. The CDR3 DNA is TGTGCCATCACTTACGGAGGAGAGACTGAAGCTTTCTTT.

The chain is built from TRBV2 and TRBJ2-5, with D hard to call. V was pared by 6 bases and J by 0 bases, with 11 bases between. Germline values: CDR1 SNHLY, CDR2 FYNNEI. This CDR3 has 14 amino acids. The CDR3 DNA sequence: TGTGCCAGCAGGGGGAATGGTAACCAAGAGACCCAGTACTTC. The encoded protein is CASRGNGNQETQYF.

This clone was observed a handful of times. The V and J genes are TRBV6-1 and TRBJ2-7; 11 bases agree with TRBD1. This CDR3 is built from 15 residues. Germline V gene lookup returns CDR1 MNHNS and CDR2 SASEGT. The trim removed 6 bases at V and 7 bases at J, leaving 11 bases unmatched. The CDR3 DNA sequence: TGTGCCAGCAGCGTCCTTTTGGGACAGGGGGGTGAGCAGTACTTC. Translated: CASSVLLGQGGEQYF.

DNA of the CDR3: TGTGCCAGCTCACCCCCCTCGCAGGCCCATGGCGAGCAGTACTTC. It yields the protein CASSPPSQAHGEQYF. The chain combines TRBV18 with TRBJ2-7; D is ambiguous. CDR1 is KGHSH, CDR2 LQKENI, per germline. V gave up 3 bases and J gave up 6 bases, with 18 bases separating them. The CDR3 consists of 15 residues.

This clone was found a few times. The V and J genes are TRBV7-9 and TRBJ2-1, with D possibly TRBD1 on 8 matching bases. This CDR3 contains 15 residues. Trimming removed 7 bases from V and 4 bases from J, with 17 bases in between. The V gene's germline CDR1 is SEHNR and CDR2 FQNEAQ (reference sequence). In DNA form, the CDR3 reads TGTGCCAGCACCCAGGGGGCTAGCGGATACAATGAGCAGTTCTTC. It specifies CASTQGASGYNEQFF.